A single T cell receptor (beta chain) is shown here with its context. Using immunoSEQ multiplex PCR, the repertoire was profiled, and TCRdb retains in-frame clones only, with some absent. Among 350,000 to 550,000 clones listed, around 89% were seen once. The V gene lost 4 bases and the J gene lost 5 bases, with 9 bases spanning the gap. From germline, CDR1 is MGHRA and CDR2 YSYEKL. The CDR3 has 13 amino acids. This specimen belongs to a study of blood T cell repertoires in COVID-19. The clonotype was recovered from a woman aged 25-40 years with acute or convalescent COVID-19. The V call is TRBV4-1, the J call TRBJ1-5, with D unresolved. Sequencing used peripheral blood. The CDR3 bases are TGCGCCAGCAGCCCTATCTACCATCAGCCCCAGCATTTT. It yields the protein CASSPIYHQPQHF.